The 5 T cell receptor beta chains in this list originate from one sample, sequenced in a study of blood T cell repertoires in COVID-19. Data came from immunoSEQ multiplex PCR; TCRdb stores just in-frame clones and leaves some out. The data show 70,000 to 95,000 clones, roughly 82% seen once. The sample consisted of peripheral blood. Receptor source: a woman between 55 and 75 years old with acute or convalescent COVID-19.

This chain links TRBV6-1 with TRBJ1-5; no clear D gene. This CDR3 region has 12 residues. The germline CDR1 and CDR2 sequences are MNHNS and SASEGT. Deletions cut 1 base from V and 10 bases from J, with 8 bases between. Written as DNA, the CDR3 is TGTGCCAGCAGTGAAGTACAGATTCCCCAGCATTTT. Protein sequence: CASSEVQIPQHF.

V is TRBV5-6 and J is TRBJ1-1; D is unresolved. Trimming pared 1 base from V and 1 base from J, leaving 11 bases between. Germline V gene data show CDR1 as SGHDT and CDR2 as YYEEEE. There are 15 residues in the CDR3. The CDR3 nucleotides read TGTGCCAGCAGCTTGTTCAGGCTCTGGAACACTGAAGCTTTCTTT. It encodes CASSLFRLWNTEAFF.

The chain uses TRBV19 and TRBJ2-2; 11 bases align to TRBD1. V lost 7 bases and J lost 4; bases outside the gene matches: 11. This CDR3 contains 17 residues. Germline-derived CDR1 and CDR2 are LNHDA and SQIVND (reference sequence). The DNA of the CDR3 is TGTGCCAGTATCGTCGGAGGCGGGACAGGGGGCACCGGGGAGCTGTTTTTT. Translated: CASIVGGGTGGTGELFF.

In nucleotides, the CDR3 is TGTGCCACCAGTGACCCCCCGGGAGATACGCAGTATTTT. Encoded protein: CATSDPPGDTQYF. The chain employs TRBV24-1 and TRBJ2-3, with unresolved D. CDR3 length: 13 amino acids. CDR1 KGHDR and CDR2 SFDVKD come from the germline V gene. V gave up 4 bases and J gave up 5 bases, with 9 bases separating them.

In nucleotides, the CDR3 is TGTGCCAGCAGCTTATTAGCGGGAGGGTCCTACGAGCAGTACTTC. This encodes CASSLLAGGSYEQYF. This chain joins TRBV7-2 and TRBJ2-7; 11 bases match TRBD2. The CDR3 is 15 residues long. V shed 2 bases and J 1 base; nucleotides not matched to a gene: 1. Germline CDR1 is SGHTA and CDR2 is FQGNSA.